What follows are 3 T cell receptor beta chains derived from one specimen sequenced in a study of cytomegalovirus exposure and HLA in healthy donors. Amplification used 60 Vbeta primers and 13 Jbeta primers. Repertoires were generated with immunoSEQ multiplex PCR, while TCRdb's copy carries only in-frame clones and drops some. The data contain about 160,000 clones, roughly four fifths of them singletons. Sequencing was performed on PBMCs. Receptors were obtained from a woman aged 18-29 years in good health and CMV-seronegative.

This clone was seen a single time. The chain has TRBV5-1 and TRBJ1-1, with D unclear. V lost 0 bases and J lost 4, with 13 bases in between. CDR1 is SGHRS, CDR2 YFSETQ, per germline. The CDR3 has 15 residues. CDR3 nucleotide sequence: TGCGCCAGCAGCTTGGTAGTAGGCCGCGGCACTGAAGCTTTCTTT. Amino acids: CASSLVVGRGTEAFF.

The V call is TRBV4-2, the J call TRBJ2-7, with 7 nucleotides matching TRBD1. Germline V CDR1 and CDR2: LGHNA, YNFKEQ. Trimming took 4 bases from V and 5 from J; bases not matched to a gene: 14. CDR3 length equals 16 residues. This CDR3 reads CASSRLTTGNKDEQYF. The CDR3 DNA sequence: TGTGCCAGCAGCCGACTGACGACAGGGAATAAGGACGAGCAGTACTTC.

The chain combines TRBV5-3 with TRBJ2-2; 7 bases are shared with TRBD2. TRBV5-3 is an ORF for which the function is uncertain. CDR3 length equals 17 residues. Trimming at V came to 4 bases and at J to 4 bases, leaving 13 bases not matched to a gene. The CDR3 reads CARSLHRTRRSTGELFF. Written as DNA, the CDR3 is TGTGCCAGAAGCCTCCACCGGACTAGGCGGAGCACCGGGGAGCTGTTTTTT.